Shown below are 10 T cell receptor beta chains from a single sample sequenced in a study of beta chain features in type 1 diabetes (dated by TCRdb to the late 2010s). Study-wide findings and limitations: In all four CD4+ subsets, TCRB CDR3 length was moderately but significantly shorter in type 1 diabetes patients.

No antigen has been assigned to these receptors. Library creation used the immunoSEQ multiplex PCR assay. The entire isolated RNA was reverse transcribed using the High Capacity cDNA Reverse Transcription Kit, and thus expressed TCRB transcripts were sequenced. TCRdb obtained this table from immuneACCESS and retained in-frame rearrangements with V and J assigned. These tables miss some clones; where compared with another copy, unresolved V genes account for less than half of the shortfall, and the remainder is unexplained. In this sample the table shows 50,000 to 65,000 clones, roughly 41% of which occur a single time. Together, the top ten hold around 1.5% of the sample. The sequenced sample was Tregs from blood. Sample cell subset or site, as interpreted from the label and publication: regulatory CD4+ T cells. These receptors all come from a man aged 25 to 40 with type 1 diabetes.

The V and J genes are TRBV18 and TRBJ2-5, with 9 bases lining up with TRBD1. The CDR3 has 16 residues. Germline CDR1 is KGHSH and CDR2 is LQKENI. The junction had 9 bases not matched to a gene; V was cut back by 2 bases and J by 5 bases. The chain's CDR3 is CASSPFGTGSEETQYF. In DNA form, the CDR3 reads TGTGCCAGCTCACCATTTGGGACAGGGTCGGAGGAGACCCAGTACTTC.

This chain connects TRBV7-2 to TRBJ2-3, with D perhaps matching TRBD2 (6 bases). CDR3 length: 15 amino acids. Per germline, CDR1 SGHTA and CDR2 FQGNSA. V lost 2 bases, J lost 2 bases, and 11 bases lay in between. The CDR3 DNA is TGTGCCAGCAGCTTAACGGGAGTCTACACAGATACGCAGTATTTT. This gives the protein CASSLTGVYTDTQYF. Filled out from reference TRBV7-2 and TRBJ2-3, the complete variable domain reads GAGVSQSPSNKVTEKGKDVELRCDPISGHTALYWYRQSLGQGLEFLIYFQGNSAPDKSGLPSDRFSAERTGGSVSTLTIQRTQQEDSAVYLCASSLTGVYTDTQYFGPGTRLTVL.

V gene TRBV7-3 combines with J gene TRBJ1-1; D perhaps matches TRBD1 (5 bases). V dropped 5 bases and J dropped 9 bases, with 13 bases sitting between them. Per the germline V gene, CDR1 is SGHTA and CDR2 is FQGTGA. The CDR3 runs 12 residues. CDR3 amino acids: CASSGAEGKAFF. In nucleotides, the CDR3 is TGTGCCAGCAGCGGGGCGGAAGGGAAAGCTTTCTTT.

This clone was counted only a few times. The chain is built from TRBV7-2 and TRBJ2-7; weak D call: TRBD2 (5 bases). The CDR3 totals 15 residues. The ends were cut back, 3 bases at V and 3 bases at J, with 15 bases in the middle. Per the germline V gene, CDR1 is SGHTA and CDR2 is FQGNSA. Here the CDR3 DNA reads TGTGCCAGCAGCTTGACGGGAATCGGGTACTACGAGCAGTACTTC. Encoded protein: CASSLTGIGYYEQYF.

On this clone itself: The identical CDR3 is also encoded by other nucleotide sequences in the sample. J is TRBJ2-1 and V is TRBV6-6; 7 positions agree with TRBD2. Germline V gene data show CDR1 as MNHNY and CDR2 as SVGAGI (reference sequence). Germline trimming cut 6 bases from V and 6 bases from J; bases unmatched to any gene: 2. The CDR3 is made up of 12 amino acids. CDR3 DNA: TGTGCCAGCAGCACGGGAGGCAATGAGCAGTTCTTC. Translation gives CASSTGGNEQFF.

The chain recombines TRBV2 with TRBJ1-2, with 8 bases aligning to TRBD1. Germline loops: CDR1 SNHLY, CDR2 FYNNEI. V trimming: 6 bases; J trimming: 7 bases; junction bases outside the gene matches: 10. This CDR3 is built from 14 residues. CDR3 in DNA: TGTGCCAGCAGCGTTCCAGGGGGCCGTAGTGGCTACACCTTC. This sequence encodes CASSVPGGRSGYTF.

The chain links TRBV5-1 to TRBJ2-1; TRBD2 aligns across 8 bases. V was clipped by 4 bases and J by 9 bases; unmatched bases: 12. CDR1 is SGHRS, CDR2 YFSETQ, per germline. The CDR3 runs to 15 residues. In DNA form, the CDR3 reads TGCGCCAGCAGCCGCGAGAGCGGGAGACTTGGTGAGCAGTTCTTC. It yields the protein CASSRESGRLGEQFF.

J is TRBJ2-5 and V is TRBV29-1; D is unresolved. This CDR3 is 12 amino acids long. Trimming took 3 bases from V and 1 from J, leaving 6 bases between them. Germline lookup yields CDR1 SQVTM and CDR2 ANQGSEA. The CDR3: CSVEAVQETQYF. Written as DNA, the CDR3 is TGCAGCGTTGAGGCAGTCCAAGAGACCCAGTACTTC.

This clone was seen only once. This chain uses TRBV9 with TRBJ2-3, with 8 bases matching TRBD2. CDR3 length equals 14 residues. With V trimmed by 4 bases and J by 7 bases, 8 bases remained unmatched. CDR1 SGDLS and CDR2 YYNGEE come from the germline V gene. CDR3 bases: TGTGCCAGCAGCCCGGGACTAGGGAGGCATACGCAGTATTTT. It specifies CASSPGLGRHTQYF.

This clone was seen more than once but under ten times. The rearrangement links TRBV5-1 to TRBJ2-5; 8 bases fit TRBD1. The DNA end favors TRBJ2-7, so the J call may be wrong. Germline assignment: CDR1 SGHRS and CDR2 YFSETQ. The CDR3 consists of 15 residues. CDR3 bases: TGCGCCAGCAGAAAAAACAGGGGGTCGTCCTACGAGCAGTACTTC. Protein: CASRKNRGSSYEQYF.